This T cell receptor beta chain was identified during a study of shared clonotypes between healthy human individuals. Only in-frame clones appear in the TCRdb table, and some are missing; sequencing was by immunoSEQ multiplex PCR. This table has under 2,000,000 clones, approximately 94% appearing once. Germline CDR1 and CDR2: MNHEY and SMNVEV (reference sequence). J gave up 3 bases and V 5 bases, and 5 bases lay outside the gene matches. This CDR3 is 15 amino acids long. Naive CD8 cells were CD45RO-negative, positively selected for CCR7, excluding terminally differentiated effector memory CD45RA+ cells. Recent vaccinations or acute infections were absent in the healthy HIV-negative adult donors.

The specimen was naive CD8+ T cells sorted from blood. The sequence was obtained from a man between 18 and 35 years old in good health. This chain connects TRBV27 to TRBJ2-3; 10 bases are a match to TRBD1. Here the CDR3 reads CASSPRQGATDTQYF. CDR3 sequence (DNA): TGTGCCAGCAGTCCCCGACAGGGGGCAACAGATACGCAGTATTTT.